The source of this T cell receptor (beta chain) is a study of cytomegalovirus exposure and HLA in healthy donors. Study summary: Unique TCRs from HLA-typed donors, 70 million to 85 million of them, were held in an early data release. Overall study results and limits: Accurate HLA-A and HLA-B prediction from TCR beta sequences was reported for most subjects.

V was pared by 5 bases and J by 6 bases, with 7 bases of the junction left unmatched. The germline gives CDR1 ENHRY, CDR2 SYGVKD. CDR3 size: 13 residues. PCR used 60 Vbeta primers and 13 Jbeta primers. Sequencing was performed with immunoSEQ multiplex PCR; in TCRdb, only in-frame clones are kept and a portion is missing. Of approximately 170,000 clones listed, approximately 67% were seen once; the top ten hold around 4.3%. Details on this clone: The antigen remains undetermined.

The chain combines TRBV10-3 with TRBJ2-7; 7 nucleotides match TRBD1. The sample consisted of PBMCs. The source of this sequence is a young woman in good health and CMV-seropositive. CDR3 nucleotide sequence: TGTGCCATCAGTACAGGGGAACGCAGCGAGCAGTACTTC. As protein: CAISTGERSEQYF.